The entry that follows covers one T cell receptor (beta chain) sequence. How the authors handled the data: Amplification of reference gene primers was used by the study to estimate nucleated cell counts. Some clones are missing from TCRdb's copy, which holds only in-frame ones; the method was immunoSEQ multiplex PCR. D and trimming come from the DNA, and the V and J calls and clone size come from that table. Counted here are 200,000 to 250,000 clones, over 75% occurring once; the ten biggest clones make up under 2%. The record originates from a study of blood T cell repertoires in COVID-19. About the research overall: T cells, B-cell-depleted T cells, or PBMCs provided the cDNA or gDNA that served as material.

V lost 4 bases and J 8 bases, leaving 21 bases between the germline ends. Germline V CDR1 and CDR2: ENHRY, SYGVKD. CDR3 length: 16 residues. Participant ages covered about 18 to 89 years across 20 to 25 US areas. Recovered status applied to Cohort 3 donors who had two consecutive negative PCRs. It also applied to those with clearance or with symptom resolution. The chain has TRBV10-3 and TRBJ2-1, with a tentative D call TRBD1 (5 bases). This clonotype was obtained from a man in his forties who had recovered from COVID-19. The sequenced sample consisted of PBMCs or T cells enriched from blood (not recorded which). CDR3 amino acids: CAISVVAGSGDDEQFF. CDR3 coding DNA: TGTGCCATCAGTGTGGTAGCAGGGTCTGGCGATGATGAGCAGTTCTTC.